This T cell receptor beta chain was sequenced in a study of somatic mutations in cytotoxic T cells in rheumatoid arthritis. Overall study: The flow sorting of some V beta antibody-stained T-cell populations reached nearly 100% purity, and the sorted populations included V beta1+ cells sequenced for TCRB.

Whole-study results and caveats: The top CD8+ clone topped 20% of CD8+ cells in about an eighth of the 65 patients.

Method: immunoSEQ multiplex PCR; TCRdb's copy keeps in-frame clones and lacks some. Of about 11,000 clones in the sample, roughly four fifths were seen once. As for this clone: Its antigen remains unknown.

V was pared by 4 bases and J by 8 bases, with 18 bases between. CDR1 SQVTM and CDR2 ANQGSEA come from the germline V gene. CDR3 length: 14 amino acids. J is TRBJ2-1 and V is TRBV29-1, with D tentatively TRBD1 or TRBD2 (5 bases each). The sample consisted of CD8+ T cells sorted from blood. The receptor was isolated from a woman between 40 and 55 years old in good health. DNA for the CDR3: TGCAGCGTTGTAGTTATGGGGACGTTTGATGAGCAGTTCTTC. This translates into CSVVVMGTFDEQFF.